The present TCR beta chain was sequenced within a study of T cells after yellow fever vaccination. Study background: Low-cell-number fractions were prepared with SMART-Seq v4 Ultra Low Input. Study conclusions and caveats: Booster sampling recovered most clones from primary vaccination (96% CD4, roughly 88% CD8).

This clonotype was detected ten times or more. Its target is not known. The J segment lost 11 bases and the V segment lost 0 bases, leaving 6 bases of the junction unmatched. Germline loops: CDR1 SGHRS, CDR2 YFSETQ. This CDR3 region has 13 residues. 5'RACE template switching generated TCR cDNA, adding a universal primer site and UMIs. From the 5' RACE reads, TCRdb called clonotypes with MiXCR, one entry per CDR3 protein. Here the sample spans about 320,000 distinct CDR3 sequences, approximately 4% being singletons. The sample in question was PBMCs, obtained 15 days after the yellow fever booster vaccination. The rearrangement joins TRBV5-1 to TRBJ2-7; 9 bases fit TRBD1. The receptor was derived from a man aged 18 to 30 who received the YFV17D yellow fever vaccine. CDR3 residues: CASSLDPGQGEYF. CDR3 DNA sequence: TGCGCCAGCAGCTTGGATCCGGGACAGGGAGAGTACTTC.